Below, 21 T cell receptor beta chains from the same sample are listed, as sequenced in a study of vaccination and CD4 T cells after COVID-19. As to treatment: roughly nine-day PBMC culture with coronavirus spike peptide pools or control peptides (ViraFEST assay). Cultured CD4+ T cell DNA was sequenced using the Oncomine TCR Beta short-read assay. TCRdb passed the PCR reads through MiXCR, listing each CDR3 protein once. This sample has about 4,800 distinct CDR3 sequences, with under 80% found just once. Their antigen targets remain unknown. The material sequenced was CD4+ T cells from blood, cultured in vitro. All receptors come from a human donor who had recovered from COVID-19.

The V gene is TRBV19, the J gene TRBJ1-3, with D unresolved. The CDR3 covers 12 residues. Trimming cost V 0 bases and J 14 bases, with 11 bases left between them. CDR1 is LNHDA and CDR2 is SQIVND in the germline V gene (reference sequence). In DNA form, the CDR3 reads TGTGCCAGTAGTATAGACCACTATGCCCTATATTTT. This gives the protein CASSIDHYALYF. Full variable domain (outside the CDR3, taken from reference TRBV19 and TRBJ1-3): DGGITQSPKYLFRKEGQNVTLSCEQNLNHDAMYWYRQDPGQGLRLIYYSQIVNDFQKGDIAEGYSVSREKKESFPLTVTSAQKNPTAFYLCASSIDHYALYFGEGSWLTVV.

This clonotype was counted once. The chain carries TRBV5-4 and TRBJ1-2; D is unresolved. Germline assignment: CDR1 SGHNT and CDR2 YYREEE (reference sequence). V lost 1 base and J lost 4, with 8 bases in between. The CDR3 has 13 amino acids. As DNA, the CDR3 is TGTGCCAGCAGCTTGTACACTCGCTATGGCTACACCTTC. Translated: CASSLYTRYGYTF. Based on the CDR3 plus reference TRBV5-4 and TRBJ1-2, the full variable domain is ETGVTQSPTHLIKTRGQQVTLRCSSQSGHNTVSWYQQALGQGPQFIFQYYREEENGRGNFPPRFSGLQFPNYSSELNVNALELDDSALYLCASSLYTRYGYTFGSGTRLTVV.

The chain links TRBV11-3 to TRBJ2-1, with D tentatively TRBD1 or TRBD2 (5 bases each). The CDR3 is 14 residues long. The germline V gene has CDR1 SGHNT and CDR2 YENEEA. V was shortened by 6 bases and J by 2 bases, with 11 bases between the two germline ends. CDR3 DNA: TGTGCCAGCAGTGGGAGCAGGGCCTACAATGAGCAGTTCTTC. This encodes CASSGSRAYNEQFF.

The chain employs TRBV6-1 and TRBJ1-5; 9 positions agree with TRBD1. V was clipped by 6 bases and J by 0 bases; unmatched bases: 9. The CDR3 has 17 amino acids. Germline CDR1 MNHNS, CDR2 SASEGT. The CDR3, as DNA: TGTGCCAGCAGACCGGGACAGGGAGGATATAGCAATCAGCCCCAGCATTTT. This translates into CASRPGQGGYSNQPQHF.

This clonotype was picked up a small number of times. This chain uses TRBV15 with TRBJ1-3, with no clear D. This CDR3 spans 13 amino acids. The germline V and J ends were trimmed by 4 bases and 2 bases, with 6 bases remaining between them. Germline CDR1 reads LNHNV; CDR2 reads YYDKDF (reference sequence). The CDR3 is CATSNGPGNTIYF. CDR3 nucleotides: TGTGCCACCAGCAACGGACCTGGAAACACCATATATTTT. Based on the CDR3 plus reference TRBV15 and TRBJ1-3, the full variable domain is DAMVIQNPRYQVTQFGKPVTLSCSQTLNHNVMYWYQQKSSQAPKLLFHYYDKDFNNEADTPDNFQSRRPNTSFCFLDIRSPGLGDTAMYLCATSNGPGNTIYFGEGSWLTVV.

The V call is TRBV20-1, the J call TRBJ2-3; possible D gene TRBD2, 5 bases. Trimming pared 3 bases from V and 3 bases from J, leaving 13 bases between. Germline V gene lookup returns CDR1 DFQATT and CDR2 SNEGSKA (reference sequence). The CDR3 length is 14 residues. CDR3 DNA sequence: TGCAGTGCTAGGTATCCGGGAATGACAGATACGCAGTATTTT. Amino acids: CSARYPGMTDTQYF.

The chain is built from TRBV6-1 and TRBJ2-5; a weak D match, TRBD2 (6 bases). The CDR3 runs 14 residues. Trimming stripped 6 bases from V and 1 base from J, with 12 bases between. Germline V gene sequence: CDR1 MNHNS, CDR2 SASEGT. The CDR3 protein is CASRDLAFQETQYF. As DNA, the CDR3 is TGTGCCAGCAGGGATCTAGCGTTCCAAGAGACCCAGTACTTC.

This clonotype has just a few counts. V and J are TRBV20-1 and TRBJ2-2; 10 positions agree with TRBD1. Germline CDR1 and CDR2: DFQATT and SNEGSKA (reference sequence). J lost 5 bases, V lost 4 bases, and 4 bases had no gene match. The CDR3 spans 14 residues. CDR3 in amino acids: CSATDRGRTGELFF. In DNA, the CDR3 is TGCAGTGCTACTGACAGGGGGCGGACCGGGGAGCTGTTTTTT.

The chain is built from TRBV20-1 and TRBJ1-5, with D possibly matching TRBD1 (5 bases). V dropped 5 bases and J dropped 4 bases, with 9 bases sitting between them. Germline CDR1 is DFQATT and CDR2 is SNEGSKA (reference sequence). The CDR3 totals 12 residues. The CDR3 DNA sequence: TGCAGTGCTGGACAAACGAATCAGCCCCAGCATTTT. Translating gives CSAGQTNQPQHF.

The gene calls are TRBV6-1 and TRBJ2-3, with D hard to call. Deletions cut 1 base from V and 2 bases from J, with 4 bases between. The CDR3 covers 13 residues. Germline V gene sequence: CDR1 MNHNS, CDR2 SASEGT. The CDR3 coding sequence is TGTGCCAGCAGTGAAGGTAACACAGATACGCAGTATTTT. It yields the protein CASSEGNTDTQYF.

With regard to this clonotype: Germline and junction disagree at one end, which may indicate a read error. This chain joins TRBV7-3 and TRBJ1-1; 7 bases line up with TRBD1. CDR1 and CDR2 from the germline V gene are SGHTA and FQGTGA. The length of the CDR3 is 13 residues. CDR3 residues: CASSLDRATEAFF. The DNA of the CDR3 is TGTGCCAGCAGCTTAGACAGGGCGACTGAAGCCTTCTTT. The complete variable domain, with remaining parts taken from reference TRBV7-3 and TRBJ1-1, reads GAGVSQTPSNKVTEKGKYVELRCDPISGHTALYWYRQSLGQGPEFLIYFQGTGAADDSGLPNDRFFAVRPEGSVSTLKIQRTERGDSAVYLCASSLDRATEAFFGQGTRLTVV.

Written as DNA, the CDR3 is TGTGCCAGCAGTTTAGGCCGACAGTACAATCAGCCCCAGCATTTT. Amino acid sequence: CASSLGRQYNQPQHF. The chain has TRBV27 and TRBJ1-5, with D possibly being TRBD1 (5 bases). CDR3 length: 15 residues. Trimming removed 2 bases at V and 3 bases at J, with 11 bases between. CDR1 is MNHEY, CDR2 SMNVEV, per germline (reference sequence).

This chain joins TRBV20-1 and TRBJ2-5; no clear D. V was cut by 4 bases and J by 0 bases, with 9 bases left in between. In germline, CDR1 is DFQATT, CDR2 SNEGSKA (reference sequence). This CDR3 is 13 amino acids long. CDR3 sequence (DNA): TGCAGTGCTACGTCCCAGGACCAAGAGACCCAGTACTTC. This codes for CSATSQDQETQYF.

This clonotype appeared a single time. This chain links TRBV7-6 with TRBJ1-3; 8 bases fit TRBD1. V shed 4 bases, J shed 0 bases, and the junction held 8 bases outside the gene matches. The CDR3 spans 17 residues. Germline V gives CDR1 SGHVS, CDR2 FNYEAQ. The CDR3, as DNA: TGTGCCAGCAGCTCCCATACAGGGGGGAGCTCTGGAAACACCATATATTTT. Its translation is CASSSHTGGSSGNTIYF.

This clonotype was seen once. The rearrangement joins TRBV6-1 to TRBJ2-7; 10 bases are shared with TRBD1. V gave up 5 bases and J gave up 5 bases; unmatched junction bases: 9. This CDR3 has 15 amino acids. From germline, CDR1 is MNHNS and CDR2 SASEGT. CDR3 in DNA: TGTGCCAGCAGTATCACCGGGACAGGGGCGAACGAGCAGTACTTC. Protein: CASSITGTGANEQYF.

Comments on this clonotype: An end of the junction does not agree with germline; a read error may underlie this. The chain carries TRBV18 and TRBJ1-5; TRBD1 is a possible D gene (5 bases). Per the germline V gene, CDR1 is KGHSH and CDR2 is LQKENI. This CDR3 is 15 amino acids long. In DNA form, the CDR3 reads TGTGCCAGCTCCCAGCGGGGTCAGGGCAATCGGCCCCAGCATTTT. It specifies CASSQRGQGNRPQHF.

This clonotype ranks as large. The rearrangement joins TRBV27 to TRBJ2-1; D might be TRBD2 (6 bases). CDR3 size: 14 residues. CDR1 and CDR2 from the germline V gene are MNHEY and SMNVEV (reference sequence). Trimming took off 5 bases at V and 9 bases at J, with 17 bases between the two ends. For the CDR3, the DNA is TGTGCCAGCAGTACCTCAGCGGGTCACAGTGAGCAGTTCTTC. Translation: CASSTSAGHSEQFF.

The chain uses TRBV7-2 and TRBJ2-5; D remains ambiguous. Germline V gene lookup returns CDR1 SGHTA and CDR2 FQGNSA. The CDR3 is made up of 12 amino acids. V gave up 5 bases and J gave up 4 bases, with 8 bases separating them. The CDR3 region has the DNA TGTGCCAGCAGCCCCTCACGAGAGACCCAGTACTTC. This translates into CASSPSRETQYF.

CDR3 region: CASSERRERGYTF. CDR3 bases: TGTGCCAGCAGTGAACGCAGGGAGCGGGGCTACACCTTC. The gene calls are TRBV2 and TRBJ1-2, with D perhaps TRBD1 (5 bases). Germline CDR1 is SNHLY and CDR2 is FYNNEI. Trimming shortened V by 2 bases and J by 8 bases, and 12 bases separated the two germline ends. The CDR3 length is 13 residues. The variable domain in full, with the rest retrieved from reference TRBV2 and TRBJ1-2, is EPEVTQTPSHQVTQMGQEVILRCVPISNHLYFYWYRQILGQKVEFLVSFYNNEISEKSEIFDDQFSVERPDGSNFTLKIRSTKLEDSAMYFCASSERRERGYTFGSGTRLTVV.

This clonotype was picked up a small number of times. V usage is TRBV20-1 and J usage is TRBJ1-2; D possibly corresponds to TRBD1 (6 bases). This CDR3 spans 13 amino acids. Germline V gene sequence: CDR1 DFQATT, CDR2 SNEGSKA (reference sequence). With 4 bases removed from V and 4 bases from J, the gap between germline ends came to 13 bases. CDR3 nucleotides: TGCAGTGCTACAAACAGGGCAGGCTATGGCTACACCTTC. This codes for CSATNRAGYGYTF.

This CDR3 is CATGDRDSAYSNQPQHF. As DNA, the CDR3 is TGTGCCACCGGGGACAGGGACTCCGCATATAGCAATCAGCCCCAGCATTTT. The chain combines TRBV15 with TRBJ1-5; the match to TRBD1 covers 9 bases. The length of the CDR3 is 17 residues. Trimming removed 8 bases from V and 0 bases from J; junction bases left unmatched: 11. Per germline, CDR1 LNHNV and CDR2 YYDKDF (reference sequence).